This TCR beta chain was profiled in a study of blood T cell repertoires in COVID-19. Study background: The United States, Italy and Spain supplied acute and convalescent COVID-19 samples.

The data were produced by immunoSEQ multiplex PCR, yet TCRdb's version contains in-frame clones alone and is incomplete. The data hold around 450,000 clones, with around 87% observed a single time. Trimming at V came to 3 bases and at J to 0 bases, leaving 8 bases not matched to a gene. Germline values: CDR1 MNHNS, CDR2 SASEGT. This CDR3 region has 17 residues. Donors in Cohort 3 who had recovered were those with two negative PCRs, healthcare professional clearance, or resolution of their symptoms. The sample was PBMCs or T cells enriched from blood (not recorded which). V is TRBV6-1 and J is TRBJ1-3; 7 nucleotides line up with TRBD1. The sequence derives from a woman aged 18-29 years who had recovered from COVID-19. CDR3 in DNA: TGTGCCAGCAGTGAGTTGGTAGGGGACAGCTCTGGAAACACCATATATTTT. Its protein product is CASSELVGDSSGNTIYF.